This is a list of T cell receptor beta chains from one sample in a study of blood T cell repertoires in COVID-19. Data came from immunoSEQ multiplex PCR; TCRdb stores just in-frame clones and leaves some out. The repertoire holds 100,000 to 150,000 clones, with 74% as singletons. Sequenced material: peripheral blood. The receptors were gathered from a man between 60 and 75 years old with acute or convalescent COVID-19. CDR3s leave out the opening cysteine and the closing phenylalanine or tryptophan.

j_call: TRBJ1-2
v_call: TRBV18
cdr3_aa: ASSPSTVQDYGYT

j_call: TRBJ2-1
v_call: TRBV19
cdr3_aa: ASSVGQGAWRELANEQF

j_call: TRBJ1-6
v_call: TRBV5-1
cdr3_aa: ASSASLGGADSPLH

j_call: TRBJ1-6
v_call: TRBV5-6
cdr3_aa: ASSAQLNGNSPLH

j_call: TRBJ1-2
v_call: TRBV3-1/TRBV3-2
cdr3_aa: ASSLVVGQGFGYT

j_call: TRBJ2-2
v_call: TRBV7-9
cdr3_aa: ASSGDRDTGELF

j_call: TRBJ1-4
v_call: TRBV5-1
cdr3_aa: ASSSTGAGKLF

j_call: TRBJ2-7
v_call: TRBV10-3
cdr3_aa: AISESSGQGRLGEQY

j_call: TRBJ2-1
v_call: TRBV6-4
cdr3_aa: ASSGRAGGLNEQF

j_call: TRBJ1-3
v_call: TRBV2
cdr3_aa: ASSEADTIY

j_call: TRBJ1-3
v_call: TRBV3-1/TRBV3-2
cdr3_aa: ASRLQGASGNTIY

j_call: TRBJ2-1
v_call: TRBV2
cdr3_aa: ASRDNFYEQF

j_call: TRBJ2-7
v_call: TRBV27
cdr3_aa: ASRGQGTSGRESYEQY

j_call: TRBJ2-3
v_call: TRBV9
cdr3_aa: ASSVVASSDTQY

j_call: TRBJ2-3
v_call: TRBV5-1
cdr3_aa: ASSRFGQGVDTQY

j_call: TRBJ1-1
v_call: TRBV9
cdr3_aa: ASSGRGGDTEAF

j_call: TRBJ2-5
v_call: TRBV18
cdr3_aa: ASSPPGGGQTQY

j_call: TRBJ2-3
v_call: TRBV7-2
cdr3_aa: ASSPTTSTDTQY

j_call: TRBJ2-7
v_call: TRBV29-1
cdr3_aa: SVSGGAPYEQY

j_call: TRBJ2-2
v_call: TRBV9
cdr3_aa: ASSVVDRGQSGELF

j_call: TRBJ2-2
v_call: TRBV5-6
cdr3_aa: ASSVWGTSTGELF

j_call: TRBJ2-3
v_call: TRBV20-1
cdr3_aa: SASNSGGEGTDTQY

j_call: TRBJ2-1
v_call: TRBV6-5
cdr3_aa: ASSYLNLAGELKQF

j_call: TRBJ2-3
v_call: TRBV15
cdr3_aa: ATTGGSDKDTQY

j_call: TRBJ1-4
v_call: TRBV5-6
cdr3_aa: ASSGSGTTNEKLF

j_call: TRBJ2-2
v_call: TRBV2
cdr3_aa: ASSTMTGVETGELF

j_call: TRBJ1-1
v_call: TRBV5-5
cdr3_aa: ASSLRGGVNTEAF

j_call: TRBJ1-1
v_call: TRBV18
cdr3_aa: ASSPLKNTEAF

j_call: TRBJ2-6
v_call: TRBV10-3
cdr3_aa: AIRDSSGANVLT

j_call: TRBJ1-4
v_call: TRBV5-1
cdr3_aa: ASSLDGVLATNEKLF

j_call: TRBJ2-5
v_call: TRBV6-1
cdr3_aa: ASSELGGTWQGETQY

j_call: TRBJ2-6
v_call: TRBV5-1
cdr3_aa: ASGAGSRSGANVLT